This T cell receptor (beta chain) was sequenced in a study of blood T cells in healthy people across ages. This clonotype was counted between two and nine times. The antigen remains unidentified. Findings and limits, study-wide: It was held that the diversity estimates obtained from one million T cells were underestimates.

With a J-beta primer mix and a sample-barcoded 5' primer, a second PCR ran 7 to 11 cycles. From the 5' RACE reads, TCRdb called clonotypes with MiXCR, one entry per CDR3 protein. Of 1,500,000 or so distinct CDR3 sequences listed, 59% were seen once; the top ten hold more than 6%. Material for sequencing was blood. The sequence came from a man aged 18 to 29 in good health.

The CDR3 DNA reads TGTGCCAGCAGCTTAAAACGGCAGGGTAACTACGAGCAGTACTTC. Its protein product is CASSLKRQGNYEQYF. The rearrangement uses TRBV11-2 and TRBJ2-4; D is possibly TRBD1 (5 bases). The J call is uncertain, as TRBJ2-7 better fits the DNA end. The CDR3 spans 15 residues. Germline-derived CDR1 and CDR2 are SGHAT and FQNNGV.